Included here is one T cell receptor beta chain sequence, with context. Only a few counts were recorded for this clone. Its antigen is currently not known. One base away there is no much larger clone; base qualities are not given. The data were obtained in a study of cytomegalovirus exposure and HLA in healthy donors (dated by TCRdb to about 2017). Concerning the study at large: A later analysis indicated that the 120 validation repertoires were generated on the platform also employed for the 600 to 750 repertoires of the first cohort. To predict cytomegalovirus infection status, the study brought together high-throughput TCR immunosequencing, statistical association of individual TCRs with disease status, and machine learning. Besides the first cohort of roughly 660 subjects, a separate validation cohort made up of over 95 different subjects was used. The study aimed to test whether signatures of past pathogen exposure could be identified by cataloging public T cell receptors.

The donors belonged to the validation cohort of around 110 subjects, which was separate from the 666-subject first cohort. Overall study outcomes, separate from this receptor: The classifier was reported to diagnose cytomegalovirus status with high specificity and sensitivity in both the original and validation cohorts. The validation cohort had no HLA typing available for a later analysis, so co-occurrence within that cohort was assessed over all 130 or so repertoires. The study gave a list of about 150 TCR beta chains associated with cytomegalovirus. Subsequent analysis determined that TCRs grouped into clusters in the first cohort also showed a tendency toward co-occurrence across the 130 or so validation repertoires, and about 94% of cluster scores exceeded 0. A few of the identified cytomegalovirus-associated TCR beta chains were confirmed in vitro to be specific for cytomegalovirus antigens. It was suggested by the authors that the approach could potentially be generalized to other disease states and immunological phenotypes. Most TCR sequences were seen in very few donors, while some public TCRs were found in many individuals.

The library was produced with the immunoSEQ multiplex PCR assay. In the paper's pipeline: A statistical classification framework was developed to diagnose cytomegalovirus status using the catalog of TCR beta chain sequences. TCRdb's version of the immuneACCESS table is confined to in-frame rearrangements and falls short of the full clone set. An unresolved V gene accounts for under half of the shortfall where checked; the remainder is of unknown origin. The D gene and trimming were derived from the DNA, and the V and J assignments and clone size from that table. Recorded for this sample are fewer than 400,000 clones; 88% of them occurred a single time. The ten largest clones take up around 0.91% of the sample. CDR3 length: 13 amino acids, cysteine to phenylalanine. The retained sequence is limited to the CDR3, 39 bases, with the frame set at the first base. V is clipped by 8 bases and J by 2 bases, and the sequence between their germline boundaries is 13 bases long. CDR1 and CDR2 are read off the germline V gene as MNHEY and SVGAGI.

The clonotype originates from a man younger than 40 in good health and CMV-seronegative. This sequence uses TRBV6-5 and TRBJ2-7, with TRBD2 perhaps the D gene, on 6 matching bases. Sequencing input: PBMCs. The DNA is TGTGCCAGCTCTGACTCGGGAGCCTACGAGCAGTACTTC. This gives the protein CASSDSGAYEQYF.